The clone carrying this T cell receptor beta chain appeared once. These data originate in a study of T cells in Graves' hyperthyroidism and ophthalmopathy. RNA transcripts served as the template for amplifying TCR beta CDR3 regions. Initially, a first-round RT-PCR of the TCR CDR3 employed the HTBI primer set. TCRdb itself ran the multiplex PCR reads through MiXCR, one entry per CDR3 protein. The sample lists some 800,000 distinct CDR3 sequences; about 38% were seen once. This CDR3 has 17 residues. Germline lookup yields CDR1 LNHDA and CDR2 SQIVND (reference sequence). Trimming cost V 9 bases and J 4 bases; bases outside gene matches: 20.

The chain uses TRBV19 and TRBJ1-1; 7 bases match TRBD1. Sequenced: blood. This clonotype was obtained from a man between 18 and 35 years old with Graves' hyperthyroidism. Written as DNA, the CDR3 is TGTGCCAGCAGCTTAAGGCGAGGGGGCCAAGGGGGCACTGAAGCTTTCTTT. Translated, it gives CASSLRRGGQGGTEAFF.